These 19 T cell receptor beta chains came from one sample sequenced in a study of shared clonotypes between healthy human individuals. Method: immunoSEQ multiplex PCR; TCRdb's copy keeps in-frame clones and lacks some. The data hold 600,000 to 750,000 clones, with 55% to 75% observed a single time. The sample consisted of memory CD4+ T cells sorted from blood. Regarding subset: CD45RA-negative fraction. The receptors come from a woman aged 30 to 39 in good health.

Here the CDR3 DNA reads TGTGCCAGCAGTGTCGATCCAAATTATGGCTACACCTTC. Protein sequence: CASSVDPNYGYTF. This chain links TRBV2 with TRBJ1-2; unclear D gene. The CDR3 length is 13 residues. V was cut by 4 bases and J by 5 bases, with 11 bases left in between. Germline assignment: CDR1 SNHLY and CDR2 FYNNEI.

This rearrangement joins TRBV2 to TRBJ1-3; D gene unclear. The CDR3 covers 13 residues. V gave up 7 bases and J gave up 7 bases, with 14 bases separating them. CDR1 is SNHLY and CDR2 is FYNNEI in the germline V gene. CDR3 nucleotides: TGTGCCAGCACACCCGGAATGAGGAACACCATATATTTT. Amino acids: CASTPGMRNTIYF. The full variable domain, in which reference TRBV2 and TRBJ1-3 provide the parts outside the CDR3, is EPEVTQTPSHQVTQMGQEVILRCVPISNHLYFYWYRQILGQKVEFLVSFYNNEISEKSEIFDDQFSVERPDGSNFTLKIRSTKLEDSAMYFCASTPGMRNTIYFGEGSWLTVV.

The chain is built from TRBV6-1 and TRBJ2-3; D not resolved. Trimming shortened V by 5 bases and J by 6 bases, and 12 bases separated the two germline ends. The CDR3 runs to 13 residues. CDR1 MNHNS and CDR2 SASEGT come from the germline V gene. The CDR3 sequence is CASSSAGADTQYF. CDR3 coding DNA: TGTGCCAGCAGTTCCGCAGGAGCCGATACGCAGTATTTT.

This clone was detected once. The genes are TRBV5-1 and TRBJ2-7, with 8 nucleotides matching TRBD2. The V gene end was trimmed by 0 bases and the J gene end by 2 bases; junction bases not matched to a gene: 4. Looked up from germline, CDR1 is SGHRS and CDR2 is YFSETQ. The CDR3 spans 15 residues. The CDR3 DNA follows: TGCGCCAGCAGCTTGGCACTAGCGGAAACCTACGAGCAGTACTTC. Encoded protein: CASSLALAETYEQYF.

This clone showed up just a few times. Other nucleotide sequences in the sample specify the same CDR3. The chain joins TRBV5-1 to TRBJ2-1; D is unresolved. CDR1 and CDR2 (germline): SGHRS, YFSETQ. Trimming took off 2 bases at V and 0 bases at J, with 9 bases between the two ends. The CDR3 sequence is 15 residues long. For the CDR3, the DNA is TGCGCCAGCAGCTTCGACTCAAGCTCCTACAATGAGCAGTTCTTC. It translates to CASSFDSSSYNEQFF.

The chain has TRBV30 and TRBJ1-4; D uncertain. Germline V gene lookup returns CDR1 GTSNPN and CDR2 SVGIG (reference sequence). This CDR3 spans 15 amino acids. Trimming removed 5 bases at V and 1 base at J, with 14 bases between. DNA of the CDR3: TGTGCCTGGTCTTCGAAGGGTCGAACTAATGAAAAACTGTTTTTT. This sequence encodes CAWSSKGRTNEKLFF.

The V and J genes are TRBV6-5 and TRBJ2-3, with D possibly being TRBD2 (5 bases). In germline, CDR1 is MNHEY, CDR2 SVGAGI. This CDR3 is built from 15 residues. Deletions cut 5 bases from V and 8 bases from J, with 20 bases between. CDR3 region: CASSRSLEAGSTQYF. CDR3 bases: TGTGCCAGCAGTCGCTCTTTGGAGGCAGGTAGTACGCAGTATTTT.

The V gene is TRBV7-9, the J gene TRBJ2-2, with 7 bases that match TRBD1. The CDR3 totals 18 residues. V lost 4 bases and J lost 4; bases outside the gene matches: 15. Per germline, CDR1 SEHNR and CDR2 FQNEAQ (reference sequence). The CDR3 coding sequence is TGTGCCAGCAGCTCCCGTGAGGGGGCAGGGCGCAGCACCGGGGAGCTGTTTTTT. This codes for CASSSREGAGRSTGELFF.

The chain has TRBV7-6 and TRBJ2-3; D is unclear. The CDR3 has 13 residues. Per the germline V gene, CDR1 is SGHVS and CDR2 is FNYEAQ. The germline V and J ends were trimmed by 6 bases and 4 bases, with 11 bases remaining between them. CDR3 DNA: TGTGCCAGCAGTTATGCTCGCGCAGATACGCAGTATTTT. The encoded protein is CASSYARADTQYF.

The chain carries TRBV19 and TRBJ2-3; D is perhaps TRBD2 (6 bases). Trimming took 4 bases from V and 2 from J, leaving 13 bases between them. CDR3 length: 15 residues. The V gene's germline CDR1 is LNHDA and CDR2 SQIVND (reference sequence). CDR3 DNA: TGTGCCAGTAGTACCGGGACTTTTTCCACAGATACGCAGTATTTT. Its protein is CASSTGTFSTDTQYF. The variable domain in full, with the rest retrieved from reference TRBV19 and TRBJ2-3, is DGGITQSPKYLFRKEGQNVTLSCEQNLNHDAMYWYRQDPGQGLRLIYYSQIVNDFQKGDIAEGYSVSREKKESFPLTVTSAQKNPTAFYLCASSTGTFSTDTQYFGPGTRLTVL.

The rearrangement links TRBV18 to TRBJ2-7; D might be TRBD1 or TRBD2, each matching 5 bases. The CDR3 loop spans 15 amino acids. Germline V gives CDR1 KGHSH, CDR2 LQKENI. Trimming left V 4 bases short and J 2 bases short, with 15 bases between. CDR3 sequence (DNA): TGTGCCAGCTCACTTCCCGGGACGGCAACCTACGAGCAGTACTTC. Protein sequence: CASSLPGTATYEQYF.

The sample holds a few counts of this clone. The chain carries TRBV7-2 and TRBJ1-2; possible D gene TRBD1, 6 bases. V gave up 4 bases and J gave up 13 bases, with 19 bases separating them. The CDR3 runs 13 residues. Looked up from germline, CDR1 is SGHTA and CDR2 is FQGNSA. In nucleotides, the CDR3 is TGTGCCAGCAGCTACCGGGACACCTCTATCCGCACCTTC. It translates to CASSYRDTSIRTF.

The V and J genes are TRBV5-1 and TRBJ2-3; TRBD1 matches at 9 bases. The germline gives CDR1 SGHRS, CDR2 YFSETQ. Germline trimming cut 4 bases from V and 1 base from J; bases unmatched to any gene: 4. This CDR3 contains 15 residues. Here the CDR3 reads CASSPGQGRTDTQYF. As DNA, the CDR3 is TGCGCCAGCAGCCCGGGACAGGGACGCACAGATACGCAGTATTTT. The full variable domain, completed using reference TRBV5-1 and TRBJ2-3, is KAGVTQTPRYLIKTRGQQVTLSCSPISGHRSVSWYQQTPGQGLQFLFEYFSETQRNKGNFPGRFSGRQFSNSRSEMNVSTLELGDSALYLCASSPGQGRTDTQYFGPGTRLTVL.

This chain joins TRBV11-2 and TRBJ1-1; D is undetermined. This CDR3 is 16 amino acids long. CDR1 is SGHAT, CDR2 FQNNGV, per germline. The V end lost 3 bases, the J end lost 0 bases, and 14 bases lay between the germline ends. The CDR3 nucleotides read TGTGCCAGCAGCTTTGGCAGTTCCCGCATGAACACTGAAGCTTTCTTT. Its protein product is CASSFGSSRMNTEAFF.

This clone has only a few counts. The chain joins TRBV9 to TRBJ2-7; 14 nucleotides agree with TRBD2. The junction had 8 bases not matched to a gene; V was cut back by 5 bases and J by 7 bases. CDR1 and CDR2 from the germline V gene are SGDLS and YYNGEE. The CDR3 length is 15 residues. CDR3 amino acids: CASSSGTSGSREQYF. CDR3 coding DNA: TGTGCCAGCAGTTCCGGGACTAGCGGGAGTCGGGAGCAGTACTTC.

The chain employs TRBV2 and TRBJ1-2; 11 nucleotides agree with TRBD1. In germline, CDR1 is SNHLY, CDR2 FYNNEI. The CDR3 is made up of 15 amino acids. V gave up 10 bases and J gave up 5 bases; unmatched junction bases: 12. DNA of the CDR3: TGTGCCACCAGAAAGGGACAGGGGGTTAAGTATGGCTACACCTTC. Translation gives CATRKGQGVKYGYTF.

This clone was recorded a few times. This chain links TRBV11-2 with TRBJ1-1, with 7 bases aligning to TRBD1. Germline-derived CDR1 and CDR2 are SGHAT and FQNNGV. V lost 4 bases and J lost 5; bases outside the gene matches: 16. The CDR3 extends over 17 amino acids. The CDR3 is CASSSSTLDRRWTEAFF. The CDR3 DNA follows: TGTGCCAGCAGCTCGTCCACCCTGGACAGGCGCTGGACTGAAGCTTTCTTT.

This chain connects TRBV18 to TRBJ1-1; possible D gene TRBD1, 6 bases. CDR1 and CDR2 from the germline V gene are KGHSH and LQKENI. Trimming left V 2 bases short and J 6 bases short, with 10 bases between. The CDR3 is made up of 13 amino acids. This CDR3 reads CASSPGQTPEAFF. CDR3 DNA sequence: TGTGCCAGCTCACCAGGACAGACCCCTGAAGCTTTCTTT.

The rearrangement joins TRBV6-1 to TRBJ1-5; D gene ambiguous. From germline, CDR1 is MNHNS and CDR2 SASEGT. V lost 10 bases and J 2 bases, leaving 15 bases between the germline ends. The CDR3 covers 14 residues. CDR3 amino acids: CAITPGSGNQPQHF. The CDR3 DNA reads TGTGCCATCACTCCCGGGTCTGGCAATCAGCCCCAGCATTTT.